In its sample, the clone carrying this T cell receptor (beta chain) was seen many times. The sample comes from a study of human T cells and chemical hapten exposure. Trimming pared 1 base from V and 0 bases from J, leaving 11 bases between. The CDR3 contains 16 residues. Germline V CDR1 and CDR2: SGHAT, FQNNGV. This sample's time point: patch test 1, 2 weeks after DPC sensitization. Sample treatment: therapeutic diphenylcyclopropenone sensitization with weekly scalp DPC. TCRdb independently ran MiXCR on the RACE reads; one entry per CDR3 protein. The sample records about 60,000 distinct CDR3 sequences, about 9.3% being singletons.

This receptor was obtained from a woman aged 35 to 49 with alopecia areata. Some clones in this sample may be carry-over from other donors' samples. V and J are TRBV11-2 and TRBJ2-3; D is perhaps TRBD1 (5 bases). Source: whole blood, taken in connection with sensitization to the hapten diphenylcyclopropenone (DPC). The CDR3 sequence: CASSLGTRISTDTQYF. CDR3 DNA: TGTGCCAGCAGCTTAGGGACAAGGATCAGCACAGATACGCAGTATTTT.